Reported below is one TCR beta chain. The sample is drawn from a study of technical replicates of blood from a few donors. Some clones are missing from TCRdb's copy, which holds only in-frame ones; the method was immunoSEQ multiplex PCR. In the table there are some 56,000 clones, nearly 95% of which are singletons. Trimming took off 5 bases at V and 2 bases at J, with 10 bases between the two ends. The CDR3 has 13 amino acids. Germline lookup yields CDR1 MNHEY and CDR2 SMNVEV (reference sequence). The clonotype was recovered from a human donor in good health. Some clones in this sample may be carry-over from other donors' samples. The chain joins TRBV27 to TRBJ2-7; D not resolved. Sequenced material: PBMCs. The CDR3 loop is CASSVTATYEQYF. The CDR3 DNA follows: TGTGCCAGCAGTGTAACAGCTACCTACGAGCAGTACTTC.